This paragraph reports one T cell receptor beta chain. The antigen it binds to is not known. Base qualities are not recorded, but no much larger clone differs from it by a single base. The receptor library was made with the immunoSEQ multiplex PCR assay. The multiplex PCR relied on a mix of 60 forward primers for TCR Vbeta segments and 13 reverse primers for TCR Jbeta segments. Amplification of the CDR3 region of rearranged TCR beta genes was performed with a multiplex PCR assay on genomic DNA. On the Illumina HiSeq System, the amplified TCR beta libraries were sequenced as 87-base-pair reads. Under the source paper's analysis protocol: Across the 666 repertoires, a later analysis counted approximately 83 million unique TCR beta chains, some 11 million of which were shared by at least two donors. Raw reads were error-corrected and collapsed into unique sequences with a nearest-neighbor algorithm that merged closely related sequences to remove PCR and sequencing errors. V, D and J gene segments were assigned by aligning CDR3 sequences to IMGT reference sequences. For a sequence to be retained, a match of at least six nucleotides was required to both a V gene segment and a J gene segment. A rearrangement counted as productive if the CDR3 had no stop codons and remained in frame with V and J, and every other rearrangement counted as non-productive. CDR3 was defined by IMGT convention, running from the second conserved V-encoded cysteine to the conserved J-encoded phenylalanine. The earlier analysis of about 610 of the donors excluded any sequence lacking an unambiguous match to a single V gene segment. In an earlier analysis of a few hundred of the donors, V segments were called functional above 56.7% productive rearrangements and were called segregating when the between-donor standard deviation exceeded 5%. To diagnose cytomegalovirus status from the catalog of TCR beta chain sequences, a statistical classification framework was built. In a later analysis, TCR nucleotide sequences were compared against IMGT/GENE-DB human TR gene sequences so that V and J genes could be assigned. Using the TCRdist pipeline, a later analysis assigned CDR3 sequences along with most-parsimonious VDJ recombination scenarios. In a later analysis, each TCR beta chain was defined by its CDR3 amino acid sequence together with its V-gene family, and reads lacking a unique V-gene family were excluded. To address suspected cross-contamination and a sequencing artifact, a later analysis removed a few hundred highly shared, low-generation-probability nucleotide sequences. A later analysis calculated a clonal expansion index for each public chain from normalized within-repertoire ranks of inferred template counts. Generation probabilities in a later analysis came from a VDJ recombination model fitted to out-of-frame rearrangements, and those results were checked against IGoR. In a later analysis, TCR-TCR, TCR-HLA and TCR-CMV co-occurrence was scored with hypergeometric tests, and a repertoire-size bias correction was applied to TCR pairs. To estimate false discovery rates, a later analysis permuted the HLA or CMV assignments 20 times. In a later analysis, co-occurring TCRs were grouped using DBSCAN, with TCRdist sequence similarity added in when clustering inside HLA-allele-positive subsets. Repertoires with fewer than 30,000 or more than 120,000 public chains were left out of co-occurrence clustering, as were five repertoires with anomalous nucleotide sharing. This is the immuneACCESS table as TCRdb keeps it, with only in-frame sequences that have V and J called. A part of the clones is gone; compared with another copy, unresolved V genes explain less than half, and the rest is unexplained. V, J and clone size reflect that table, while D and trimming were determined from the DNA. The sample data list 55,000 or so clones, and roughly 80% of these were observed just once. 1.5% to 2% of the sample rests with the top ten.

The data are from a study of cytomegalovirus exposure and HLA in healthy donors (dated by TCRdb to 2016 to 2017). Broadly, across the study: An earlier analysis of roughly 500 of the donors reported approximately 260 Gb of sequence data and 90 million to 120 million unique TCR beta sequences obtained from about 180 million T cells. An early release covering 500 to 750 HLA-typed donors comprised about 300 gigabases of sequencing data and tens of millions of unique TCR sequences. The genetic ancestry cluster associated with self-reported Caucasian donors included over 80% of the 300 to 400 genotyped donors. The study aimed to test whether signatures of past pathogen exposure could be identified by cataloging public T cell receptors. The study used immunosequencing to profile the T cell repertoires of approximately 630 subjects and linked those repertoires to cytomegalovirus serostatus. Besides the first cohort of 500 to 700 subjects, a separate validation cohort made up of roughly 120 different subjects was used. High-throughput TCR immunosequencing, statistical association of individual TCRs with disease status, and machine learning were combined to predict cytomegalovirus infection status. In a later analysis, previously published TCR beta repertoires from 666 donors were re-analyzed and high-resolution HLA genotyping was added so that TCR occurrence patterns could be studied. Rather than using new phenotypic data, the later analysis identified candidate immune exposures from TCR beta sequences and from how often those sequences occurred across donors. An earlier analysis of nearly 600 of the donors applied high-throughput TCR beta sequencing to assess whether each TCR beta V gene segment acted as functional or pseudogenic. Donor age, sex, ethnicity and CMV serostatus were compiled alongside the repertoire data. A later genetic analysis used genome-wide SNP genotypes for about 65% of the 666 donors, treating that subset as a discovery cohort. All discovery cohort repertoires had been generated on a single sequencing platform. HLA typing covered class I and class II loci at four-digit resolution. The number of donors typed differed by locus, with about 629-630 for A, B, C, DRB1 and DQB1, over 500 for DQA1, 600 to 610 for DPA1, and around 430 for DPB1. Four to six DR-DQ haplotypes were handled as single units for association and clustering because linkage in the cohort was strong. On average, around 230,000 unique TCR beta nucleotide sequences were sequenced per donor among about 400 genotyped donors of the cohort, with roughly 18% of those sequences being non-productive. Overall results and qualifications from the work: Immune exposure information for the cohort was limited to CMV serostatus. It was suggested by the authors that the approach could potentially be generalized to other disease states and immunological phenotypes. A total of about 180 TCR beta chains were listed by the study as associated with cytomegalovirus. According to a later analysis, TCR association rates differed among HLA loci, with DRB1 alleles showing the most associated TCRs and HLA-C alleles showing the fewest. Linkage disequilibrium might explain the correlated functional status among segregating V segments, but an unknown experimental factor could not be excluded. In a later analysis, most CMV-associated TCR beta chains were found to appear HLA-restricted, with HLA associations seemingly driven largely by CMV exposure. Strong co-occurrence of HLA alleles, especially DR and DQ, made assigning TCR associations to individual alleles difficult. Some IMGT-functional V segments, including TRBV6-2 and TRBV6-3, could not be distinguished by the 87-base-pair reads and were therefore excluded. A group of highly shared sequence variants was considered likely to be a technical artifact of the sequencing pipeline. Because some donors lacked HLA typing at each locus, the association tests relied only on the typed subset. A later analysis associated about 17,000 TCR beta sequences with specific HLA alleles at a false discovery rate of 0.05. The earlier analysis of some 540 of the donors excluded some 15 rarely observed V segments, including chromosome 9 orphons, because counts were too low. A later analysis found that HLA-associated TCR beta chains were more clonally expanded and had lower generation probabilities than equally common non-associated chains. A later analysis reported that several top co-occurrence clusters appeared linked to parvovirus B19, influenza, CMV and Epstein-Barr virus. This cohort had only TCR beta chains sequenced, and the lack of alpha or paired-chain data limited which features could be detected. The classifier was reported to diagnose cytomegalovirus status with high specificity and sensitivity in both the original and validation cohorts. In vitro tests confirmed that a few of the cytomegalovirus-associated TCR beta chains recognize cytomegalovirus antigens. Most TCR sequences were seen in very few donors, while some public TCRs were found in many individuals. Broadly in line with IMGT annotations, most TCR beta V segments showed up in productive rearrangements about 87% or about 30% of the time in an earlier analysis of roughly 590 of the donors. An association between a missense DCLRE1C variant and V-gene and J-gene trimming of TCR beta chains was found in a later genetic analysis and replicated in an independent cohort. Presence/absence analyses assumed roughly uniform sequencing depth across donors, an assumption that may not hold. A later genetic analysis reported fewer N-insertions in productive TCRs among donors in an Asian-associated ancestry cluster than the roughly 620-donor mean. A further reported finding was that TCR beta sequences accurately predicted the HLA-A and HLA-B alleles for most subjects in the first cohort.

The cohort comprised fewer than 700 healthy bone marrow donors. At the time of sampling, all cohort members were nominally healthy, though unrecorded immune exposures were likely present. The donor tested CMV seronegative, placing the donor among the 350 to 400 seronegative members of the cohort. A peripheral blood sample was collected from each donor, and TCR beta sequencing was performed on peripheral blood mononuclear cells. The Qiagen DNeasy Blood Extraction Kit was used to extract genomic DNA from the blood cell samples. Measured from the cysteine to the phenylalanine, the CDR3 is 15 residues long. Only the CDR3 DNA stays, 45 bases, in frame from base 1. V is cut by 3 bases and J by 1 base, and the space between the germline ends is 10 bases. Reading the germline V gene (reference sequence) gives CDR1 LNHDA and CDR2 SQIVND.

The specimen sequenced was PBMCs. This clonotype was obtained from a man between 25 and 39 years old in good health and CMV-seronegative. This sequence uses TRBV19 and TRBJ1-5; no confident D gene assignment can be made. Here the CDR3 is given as CASSIGVSSNQPQHF. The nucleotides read TGTGCCAGTAGTATCGGGGTAAGCAGCAATCAGCCCCAGCATTTT.